A single sample gave rise to the 32 T cell receptor beta chains below, sequenced in a study of CD8+ T cells in alopecia areata. RNA was isolated and reverse transcribed to cDNA, the sequencing template. Some clones are missing from TCRdb's copy, which holds only in-frame ones; the method was immunoSEQ multiplex PCR. Among roughly 210,000 clones listed, approximately 45% were seen once. Treatment meaning: oral pan-JAK inhibitor, 5-10 mg twice daily. The sequencing here drew on CD4+ T cells sorted from blood, taken at roughly week 36, from a patient treated with tofacitinib. These receptor sequences come from a human donor with alopecia areata.

The J gene is TRBJ1-4, the V gene TRBV4-1; D remains ambiguous. Per the germline V gene, CDR1 is MGHRA and CDR2 is YSYEKL. The CDR3 has 15 amino acids. With 0 bases removed from V and 7 bases from J, the gap between germline ends came to 12 bases. This CDR3 reads CASSQDRREFEKLFF. The CDR3 nucleotides read TGCGCCAGCAGCCAAGATCGTCGGGAATTTGAAAAACTGTTTTTT.

This clone was seen a few times. This rearrangement joins TRBV14 to TRBJ2-7; 11 bases line up with TRBD2. After removal of 7 bases from V and 6 bases from J, the junction contained 8 bases not matched to a gene. The CDR3 length is 14 residues. From germline, CDR1 is SGHDN and CDR2 FVKESK. The CDR3 nucleotides are TGTGCCAGCAACATAGCGGGAGGGCCCAGCGAGCAGTACTTC. Its translation is CASNIAGGPSEQYF.

This clone has more than one count but fewer than ten. The rearrangement uses TRBV29-1 and TRBJ2-3; D uncertain. The V gene lost 2 bases and the J gene lost 3 bases, with 9 bases spanning the gap. CDR3 length equals 13 residues. The germline V gene has CDR1 SQVTM and CDR2 ANQGSEA. In nucleotides, the CDR3 is TGCAGCGTTGAACGACCCGGGACAGATACGCAGTATTTT. Encoded protein: CSVERPGTDTQYF.

This clone was counted a few times. The rearrangement joins TRBV5-1 to TRBJ1-1; D might be TRBD1 (6 bases). Per the germline V gene, CDR1 is SGHRS and CDR2 is YFSETQ. CDR3 length: 13 amino acids. The V end was cut by 0 bases, the J end by 4 bases, with 7 bases between. The CDR3 DNA is TGCGCCAGCAGCTTGGGGACAGCCACTGAAGCTTTCTTT. The encoded protein is CASSLGTATEAFF. Full variable domain (missing parts from reference TRBV5-1 and TRBJ1-1): KAGVTQTPRYLIKTRGQQVTLSCSPISGHRSVSWYQQTPGQGLQFLFEYFSETQRNKGNFPGRFSGRQFSNSRSEMNVSTLELGDSALYLCASSLGTATEAFFGQGTRLTVV.

This clone occurred a few times. The chain joins TRBV7-2 to TRBJ2-1; D is uncertain. In germline, CDR1 is SGHTA, CDR2 FQGNSA. The V end lost 2 bases, the J end lost 2 bases, and 10 bases lay between the germline ends. The CDR3 totals 15 residues. The CDR3, as DNA: TGTGCCAGCAGCTTAATTAGGCTAGCCTACAATGAGCAGTTCTTC. Protein product: CASSLIRLAYNEQFF.

This rearrangement joins TRBV30 to TRBJ1-2; D is undetermined. There are 13 residues in the CDR3. Trimming pared 4 bases from V and 2 bases from J, leaving 11 bases between. Germline V gives CDR1 GTSNPN, CDR2 SVGIG (reference sequence). This chain's CDR3 is CAWNAGGNYGYTF. Written as DNA, the CDR3 is TGTGCCTGGAACGCGGGAGGGAACTATGGCTACACCTTC.

The rearrangement joins TRBV15 to TRBJ2-7; no clear D. The CDR3 consists of 15 residues. CDR1 is LNHNV and CDR2 is YYDKDF in the germline V gene (reference sequence). V was pared by 4 bases and J by 3 bases, with 16 bases between. CDR3 in amino acids: CATSKKGALGYEQYF. The CDR3, as DNA: TGTGCCACCAGCAAGAAGGGTGCCCTAGGCTACGAGCAGTACTTC.

This clone has just a few counts. The chain employs TRBV30 and TRBJ2-4; 8 bases map to TRBD2. The CDR3 totals 15 residues. Germline-derived CDR1 and CDR2 are GTSNPN and SVGIG (reference sequence). Trimming at V came to 2 bases and at J to 6 bases, leaving 9 bases not matched to a gene. CDR3 sequence (DNA): TGTGCCTGGAGTAGCGCGCTAGCGGGCGTAAACATTCAGTACTTC. It is translated as CAWSSALAGVNIQYF.

The chain has TRBV5-1 and TRBJ2-3; TRBD1 matches 8 bases. V lost 3 bases to trimming and J lost 2 bases; unmatched junction nucleotides: 5. The CDR3 covers 15 residues. Germline CDR1 is SGHRS and CDR2 is YFSETQ. The CDR3 sequence is CASSSGQAPTDTQYF. CDR3 bases: TGCGCCAGCAGCTCGGGACAGGCACCCACAGATACGCAGTATTTT.

This clone was seen only a few times. This sequence joins TRBV7-9 and TRBJ2-3; TRBD1 or TRBD2 may be the D gene (5 bases each). Per the germline V gene, CDR1 is SEHNR and CDR2 is FQNEAQ (reference sequence). The V and J ends lost 4 bases and 4 bases respectively, with 21 bases between them. The CDR3 contains 17 residues. The CDR3 DNA is TGTGCCAGCAGCTATTCTCCGGGGCGGCTTAGTGCAGATACGCAGTATTTT. This encodes CASSYSPGRLSADTQYF.

This chain connects TRBV30 to TRBJ1-1; 9 bases are shared with TRBD1. This CDR3 region has 16 residues. V was clipped by 5 bases and J by 2 bases; unmatched bases: 12. Germline V gives CDR1 GTSNPN, CDR2 SVGIG (reference sequence). CDR3 protein: CAWGRDRVGLNTEAFF. CDR3 in DNA: TGTGCCTGGGGAAGGGACAGGGTCGGACTAAACACTGAAGCTTTCTTT.

A few counts support this clone. V gene TRBV5-1 combines with J gene TRBJ2-3, with 11 bases lining up with TRBD2. CDR3 size: 16 residues. V was pared by 4 bases and J by 4 bases, with 8 bases of the junction left unmatched. CDR1 SGHRS and CDR2 YFSETQ come from the germline V gene. CDR3 coding DNA: TGCGCCAGCAGCCCCTATGGGACTAGCGGCGCAGATACGCAGTATTTT. This translates into CASSPYGTSGADTQYF.

The chain has TRBV7-9 and TRBJ2-3; 8 bases agree with TRBD2. CDR1 and CDR2 from the germline V gene are SEHNR and FQNEAQ (reference sequence). This CDR3 contains 16 residues. After removal of 8 bases from V and 2 bases from J, the junction contained 12 bases not matched to a gene. CDR3 sequence (DNA): TGTGCCAGCGCTAAACCCATTAGCGGGATCACAGATACGCAGTATTTT. Translation gives CASAKPISGITDTQYF.

V usage is TRBV30 and J usage is TRBJ2-1; D remains unclear. V was pared by 0 bases and J by 10 bases, with 16 bases between. This CDR3 spans 14 amino acids. CDR1 is GTSNPN, CDR2 SVGIG, per germline (reference sequence). CDR3 sequence: CAWSVKSGSYEQFF. The CDR3 bases are TGTGCCTGGAGTGTAAAGTCCGGGTCCTACGAGCAGTTCTTC.

The chain uses TRBV30 and TRBJ1-4; D uncertain. Germline CDR1 GTSNPN, CDR2 SVGIG (reference sequence). This CDR3 has 13 residues. Trimming cost V 0 bases and J 5 bases, with 7 bases left between them. This chain's CDR3 is CAWSVQLNEKLFF. The DNA of the CDR3 is TGTGCCTGGAGTGTACAGCTAAATGAAAAACTGTTTTTT.

This clone has only a few counts. The chain uses TRBV4-2 and TRBJ2-1, with a weak D call TRBD2 (5 bases). This CDR3 has 13 amino acids. V lost 3 bases and J 9 bases, leaving 12 bases between the germline ends. The germline gives CDR1 LGHNA, CDR2 YNFKEQ. CDR3 loop: CASSHLSEGEQFF. The CDR3, as DNA: TGTGCCAGCAGCCATCTCTCCGAGGGTGAGCAGTTCTTC.

This clone was picked up a small number of times. The CDR3 region has the DNA TGTGCCAGTAGACGGCAGGGGGCAGAGACCCAGTACTTC. Its protein is CASRRQGAETQYF. The V gene is TRBV19, the J gene TRBJ2-5, with 8 nucleotides matching TRBD1. After removal of 6 bases from V and 4 bases from J, the junction contained 4 bases not matched to a gene. The CDR3 extends over 13 amino acids. Germline CDR1 LNHDA, CDR2 SQIVND (reference sequence).

The sample holds a few counts of this clone. The CDR3 protein is CAISEQGREQYF. The CDR3 DNA is TGTGCCATCAGCGAACAGGGTCGAGAGCAGTACTTC. V usage is TRBV10-3 and J usage is TRBJ2-7, with TRBD1 as a possible D gene (6 bases). The CDR3 is 12 amino acids. Germline values: CDR1 ENHRY, CDR2 SYGVKD. V lost 6 bases to trimming and J lost 7 bases, with 13 bases between them.

V gene TRBV6-5 combines with J gene TRBJ2-1; 7 bases fit TRBD2. The V gene's germline CDR1 is MNHEY and CDR2 SVGAGI. Germline trimming cut 5 bases from V and 8 bases from J; bases unmatched to any gene: 9. The CDR3 has 14 residues. CDR3 in DNA: TGTGCCAGCAGTCAGGATAGCGGGCGGCATGAGCAGTTCTTC. Protein: CASSQDSGRHEQFF.

On this clone: Within the sample, other DNA sequences also encode this same CDR3. The chain employs TRBV9 and TRBJ2-3; possibly TRBD2 for D (5 bases). The CDR3 extends over 12 amino acids. The V end was cut by 2 bases, the J end by 6 bases, with 7 bases between. Germline V CDR1 and CDR2: SGDLS, YYNGEE. CDR3 nucleotide sequence: TGTGCCAGCAGCGTCACGGGGGATACGCAGTATTTT. Amino acid sequence: CASSVTGDTQYF.

In its sample, this clone was seen a few times. The chain uses TRBV5-1 and TRBJ1-3; the D gene is possibly TRBD1 (5 bases). CDR3 length: 16 residues. Germline V gives CDR1 SGHRS, CDR2 YFSETQ. The V and J ends lost 0 bases and 4 bases respectively, with 14 bases between them. The CDR3 loop reads CASSLGRGRGGNTIYF. Here the CDR3 DNA reads TGCGCCAGCAGCTTGGGTAGGGGAAGAGGAGGAAACACCATATATTTT.

For the CDR3, the DNA is TGTGCCAGCAACCAATGGACCCAAGAGACCCAGTACTTC. Translation gives CASNQWTQETQYF. This chain links TRBV2 with TRBJ2-5, with D unresolved. The length of the CDR3 is 13 residues. Trimming stripped 7 bases from V and 1 base from J, with 10 bases between. Germline V gene data show CDR1 as SNHLY and CDR2 as FYNNEI.

The chain couples TRBV30 to TRBJ2-1; TRBD2 matches at 14 bases. After removal of 1 base from V and 10 bases from J, the junction contained 6 bases not matched to a gene. Germline lookup yields CDR1 GTSNPN and CDR2 SVGIG (reference sequence). This CDR3 is built from 15 residues. CDR3 nucleotide sequence: TGTGCCTGGAGTGCGGGACTAGCGGGAGCCGAAGAGCAGTTCTTC. This translates into CAWSAGLAGAEEQFF.

The chain uses TRBV30 and TRBJ2-7, with D possibly being TRBD1 (6 bases). This CDR3 has 14 residues. Trimming took off 3 bases at V and 3 bases at J, with 15 bases between the two ends. Looked up from germline, CDR1 is GTSNPN and CDR2 is SVGIG (reference sequence). The CDR3 reads CAWSRGGQIYEQYF. For the CDR3, the DNA is TGTGCCTGGAGCCGAGGGGGACAAATCTACGAGCAGTACTTC. Full variable domain (remainder filled in from reference TRBV30 and TRBJ2-7): SQTIHQWPATLVQPVGSPLSLECTVEGTSNPNLYWYRQAAGRGLQLLFYSVGIGQISSEVPQNLSASRPQDRQFILSSKKLLLSDSGFYLCAWSRGGQIYEQYFGPGTRLTVT.

The sample holds a few counts of this clone. This rearrangement joins TRBV29-1 to TRBJ2-2; D possibly corresponds to TRBD1 (5 bases). V lost 0 bases, J lost 4 bases, and 12 bases lay in between. The length of the CDR3 is 15 residues. Germline values: CDR1 SQVTM, CDR2 ANQGSEA. CDR3 sequence (DNA): TGCAGCGTTGAAGATCCAGGGTCGGGCACCGGGGAGCTGTTTTTT. It specifies CSVEDPGSGTGELFF.

This clone was counted between two and nine times. The V call is TRBV10-2, the J call TRBJ1-1; D gene ambiguous. Trimming cost V 3 bases and J 1 base, with 3 bases left between them. The CDR3 contains 12 residues. The germline V gene encodes CDR1 WSHSY and CDR2 SAAADI. CDR3 loop: CASSERNTEAFF. The CDR3 region has the DNA TGCGCCAGCAGTGAACGGAACACTGAAGCTTTCTTT.

This clone was counted only a few times. Here the CDR3 DNA reads TGCGCCAGCAGTAACCCGGGACTAGCGGGGACCGGGGAGCTGTTTTTT. It translates to CASSNPGLAGTGELFF. This chain joins TRBV5-1 and TRBJ2-2; 13 nucleotides agree with TRBD2. The CDR3 consists of 16 residues. The ends lost 5 bases at V and 5 bases at J; junction bases unmatched: 6. Germline-derived CDR1 and CDR2 are SGHRS and YFSETQ.

In this sample, this clone is medium-sized. The V call is TRBV7-3, the J call TRBJ2-2; tentatively, D is TRBD1 (5 bases). The V end was cut by 8 bases, the J end by 4 bases, with 11 bases between. The CDR3 runs 13 residues. Germline values: CDR1 SGHTA, CDR2 FQGTGA. CDR3 sequence reads: CASGHKPTGELFF. CDR3 nucleotide sequence: TGTGCCAGCGGACACAAGCCCACCGGGGAGCTGTTTTTT.

The rearrangement links TRBV30 to TRBJ2-1; D tentatively reads TRBD1 or TRBD2 (5 bases each). This CDR3 spans 13 amino acids. V was cut by 6 bases and J by 3 bases, with 12 bases left in between. Germline-derived CDR1 and CDR2 are GTSNPN and SVGIG (reference sequence). The CDR3 loop is CACARGGYNEQFF. Written as DNA, the CDR3 is TGTGCCTGTGCTCGTGGGGGCTACAATGAGCAGTTCTTC. Combining the CDR3 with reference TRBV30 and TRBJ2-1 gives the whole variable domain SQTIHQWPATLVQPVGSPLSLECTVEGTSNPNLYWYRQAAGRGLQLLFYSVGIGQISSEVPQNLSASRPQDRQFILSSKKLLLSDSGFYLCACARGGYNEQFFGPGTRLTVL.

This clone is a singleton in its sample. The chain links TRBV4-2 to TRBJ2-1, with D possibly TRBD2 on 6 matching bases. The V end was cut by 1 base, the J end by 8 bases, with 12 bases between. Germline V gene data show CDR1 as LGHNA and CDR2 as YNFKEQ. This CDR3 spans 14 amino acids. The CDR3 protein is CASSQAGSRDEQFF. Written as DNA, the CDR3 is TGTGCCAGCAGCCAAGCCGGGAGTAGGGATGAGCAGTTCTTC.

In regard to this clone: Other DNA sequences in this sample translate to the same CDR3. CDR3 in amino acids: CASSYSRGLKTQYF. The CDR3 coding sequence is TGTGCCAGCAGTTACTCTAGGGGACTAAAGACCCAGTACTTC. V gene TRBV6-5 combines with J gene TRBJ2-5, with 7 bases fitting TRBD2. The CDR3 totals 14 residues. With V trimmed by 0 bases and J by 6 bases, 4 bases remained unmatched. Germline V gene lookup returns CDR1 MNHEY and CDR2 SVGAGI.

The rearrangement links TRBV7-2 to TRBJ2-2, with D tentatively TRBD1 or TRBD2 (6 bases each). Trimming cost V 2 bases and J 4 bases, with 17 bases left between them. Germline lookup yields CDR1 SGHTA and CDR2 FQGNSA. The CDR3 is 17 residues long. CDR3 nucleotides: TGTGCCAGCAGCTTAATCATCGGGGGCGTTCGCACCGGGGAGCTGTTTTTT. It encodes CASSLIIGGVRTGELFF.